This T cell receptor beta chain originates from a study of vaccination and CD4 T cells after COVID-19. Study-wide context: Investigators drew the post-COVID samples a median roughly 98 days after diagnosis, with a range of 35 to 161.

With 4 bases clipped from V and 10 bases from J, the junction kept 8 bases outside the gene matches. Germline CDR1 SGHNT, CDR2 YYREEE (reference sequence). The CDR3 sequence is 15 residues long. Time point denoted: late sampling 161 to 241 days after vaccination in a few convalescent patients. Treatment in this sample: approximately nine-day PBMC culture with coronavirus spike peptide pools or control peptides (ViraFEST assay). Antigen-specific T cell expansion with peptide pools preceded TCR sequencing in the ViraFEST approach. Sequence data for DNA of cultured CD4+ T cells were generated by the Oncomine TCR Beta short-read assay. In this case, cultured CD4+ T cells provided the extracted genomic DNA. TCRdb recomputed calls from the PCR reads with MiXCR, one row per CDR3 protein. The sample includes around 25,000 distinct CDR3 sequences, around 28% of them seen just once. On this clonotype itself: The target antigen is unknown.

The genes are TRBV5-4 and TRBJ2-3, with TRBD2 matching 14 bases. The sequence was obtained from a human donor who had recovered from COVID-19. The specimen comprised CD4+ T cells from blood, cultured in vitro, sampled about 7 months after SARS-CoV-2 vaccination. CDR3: CASSPAMGLAGAQYF. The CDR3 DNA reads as TGTGCCAGCAGCCCCGCTATGGGACTAGCGGGAGCGCAGTATTTT.